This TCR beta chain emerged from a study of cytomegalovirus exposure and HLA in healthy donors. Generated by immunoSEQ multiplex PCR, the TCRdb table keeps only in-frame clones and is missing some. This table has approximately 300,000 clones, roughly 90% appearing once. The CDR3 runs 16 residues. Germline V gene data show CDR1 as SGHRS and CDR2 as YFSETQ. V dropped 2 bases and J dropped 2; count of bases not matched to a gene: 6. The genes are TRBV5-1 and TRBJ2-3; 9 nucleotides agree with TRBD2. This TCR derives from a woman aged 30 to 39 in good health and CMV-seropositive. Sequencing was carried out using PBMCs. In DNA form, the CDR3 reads TGCGCCAGCAGCTTACCCCTAGCGGGGACCACAGATACGCAGTATTTT. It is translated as CASSLPLAGTTDTQYF.